The 30 T cell receptor beta chains presented below share a single source sample, sequenced in a study of CD8+CD57+ T cells in acquired aplastic anemia. CDR3 and TCR beta VDJ profiling relied on genomic DNA as the template. TCRdb independently ran MiXCR on the reads; one entry per CDR3 protein. The profile shows roughly 240,000 distinct CDR3 sequences, approximately 45% of them singletons. In patients chosen for sequencing, flow cytometry had shown CD8+CD57+ cell expansion. The sequenced sample consisted of sorted CD4+, CD8+, or CD8+CD57+ T cells (not recorded which) from PBMCs. The receptors were sampled from a human donor with aplastic anemia.

About this clonotype itself: The CDR3 does not end in the conserved phenylalanine or tryptophan, so this is likely a read error. The V and J genes are TRBV12-3 or TRBV12-4 and TRBJ2-7, with D uncertain. The CDR3 covers 12 residues. V gave up 3 bases and J gave up 2 bases, with 5 bases separating them. The CDR3 DNA follows: TGTGCCAGCAGTTTGGCAGCCTACGAGCAGTACTCC. This sequence encodes CASSLAAYEQYS.

V and J are TRBV9 and TRBJ1-4; TRBD1 is a possible D gene (6 bases). This CDR3 has 15 residues. The V gene's germline CDR1 is SGDLS and CDR2 YYNGEE. Trimming left V 0 bases short and J 5 bases short, with 11 bases between. The CDR3 loop reads CASSVGTAPNEKLFF. Written as DNA, the CDR3 is TGTGCCAGCAGCGTAGGGACAGCACCAAATGAAAAACTGTTTTTT.

The chain carries TRBV2 and TRBJ1-6; D possibly corresponds to TRBD1 (6 bases). The CDR3 is made up of 14 amino acids. Looked up from germline, CDR1 is SNHLY and CDR2 is FYNNEI. V was pared by 0 bases and J by 6 bases, with 6 bases between. CDR3 bases: TGTGCCAGCAGTGAAGCAGGGGGTAATTCACCCCTCCACTTT. Its translation is CASSEAGGNSPLHF.

As to this clonotype: This may be a read error, as it is one base from a much larger clone. CDR3 amino acids: CANSYLRGHEQYF. In DNA, the CDR3 is TGTGCCAACAGTTACTTAAGAGGGCACGAGCAGTACTTC. V usage is TRBV6-5 and J usage is TRBJ2-7; possible D gene TRBD2, 5 bases. The CDR3 length is 13 residues. In germline, CDR1 is MNHEY, CDR2 SVGAGI.

This clonotype was picked up many times. The rearrangement joins TRBV5-6 to TRBJ2-7; 7 bases line up with TRBD2. Germline V CDR1 and CDR2: SGHDT, YYEEEE. Losses at the gene ends were 0 bases for V and 4 bases for J; bases not matched to a gene: 7. The CDR3 consists of 15 residues. CDR3 sequence reads: CASSLGGGRWYEQYF. The CDR3 DNA sequence: TGTGCCAGCAGCTTGGGGGGCGGGAGATGGTACGAGCAGTACTTC.

The chain employs TRBV9 and TRBJ2-3; D unclear. This CDR3 spans 16 amino acids. V was shortened by 5 bases and J by 0 bases, with 16 bases between the two germline ends. Germline V lookup: CDR1 SGDLS, CDR2 YYNGEE. CDR3 protein: CASSLLGQHSTDTQYF. Here the CDR3 DNA reads TGTGCCAGCAGTTTGTTAGGGCAGCATAGCACAGATACGCAGTATTTT.

To note about this clonotype: The junction shows a germline mismatch at one end, possibly a read error. The gene calls are TRBV28 and TRBJ1-4; 7 bases line up with TRBD1. The germline V gene encodes CDR1 MDHEN and CDR2 SYDVKM. The CDR3 consists of 13 residues. CDR3 protein: CASRPTGNEKLSF. The CDR3 DNA sequence: TGTGCCAGCAGACCGACAGGGAACGAAAAACTGTCTTTT.

This clonotype came up a few times. This chain uses TRBV2 with TRBJ1-2, with 10 bases aligning to TRBD1. CDR1 and CDR2 (germline): SNHLY, FYNNEI. V lost 5 bases to trimming and J lost 0 bases; unmatched junction nucleotides: 9. CDR3 length: 17 residues. CDR3 in amino acids: CASSPGQGRGPNYGYTF. CDR3 DNA sequence: TGTGCCAGCAGTCCGGGACAGGGGAGGGGGCCTAACTATGGCTACACCTTC.

The V and J genes are TRBV9 and TRBJ1-4; D unresolved. V was clipped by 0 bases and J by 4 bases, with 10 bases between them. This CDR3 spans 15 amino acids. From germline, CDR1 is SGDLS and CDR2 YYNGEE. The CDR3: CASSVGGLGNEKLFF. The CDR3 coding sequence is TGTGCCAGCAGCGTAGGTGGATTGGGTAATGAAAAACTGTTTTTT.

The chain has TRBV19 and TRBJ1-2; D is unclear. CDR1 and CDR2 (germline): LNHDA, SQIVND (reference sequence). V was clipped by 7 bases and J by 3 bases, with 15 bases between them. The CDR3 loop spans 14 amino acids. The CDR3: CASTPVTDHYGYTF. CDR3 sequence (DNA): TGTGCCAGTACCCCAGTCACAGACCACTATGGCTACACCTTC.

This clonotype was found once. This chain links TRBV7-9 with TRBJ2-5; 14 bases agree with TRBD2. Germline CDR1 SEHNR, CDR2 FQNEAQ (reference sequence). Unmatched junction bases numbered 6, after V lost 5 bases and J lost 4 bases. This CDR3 has 16 amino acids. Here the CDR3 reads CASSQRGLAGAETQYF. Written as DNA, the CDR3 is TGTGCCAGCAGCCAAAGGGGACTAGCGGGGGCAGAGACCCAGTACTTC.

In its sample, this clonotype was seen a few times. This chain joins TRBV10-3 and TRBJ1-1; D is unclear. Germline loops: CDR1 ENHRY, CDR2 SYGVKD. CDR3 size: 14 residues. With 5 bases removed from V and 2 bases from J, the gap between germline ends came to 12 bases. The CDR3 protein is CAISYSGGNTEAFF. For the CDR3, the DNA is TGTGCCATCAGTTACTCAGGAGGAAACACTGAAGCTTTCTTT.

Details on this clonotype: This may be a read error, as it is one base from a much larger clone. The chain couples TRBV7-9 to TRBJ1-1; D call uncertain. Germline loops: CDR1 SEHNR, CDR2 FQNEAQ (reference sequence). CDR3 length equals 16 residues. The V end was cut by 0 bases, the J end by 4 bases, with 15 bases between. CDR3 sequence: CASSLAGRMMPTEAFF. In DNA form, the CDR3 reads TGTGCCAGCAGCTTAGCCGGACGGATGATGCCCACTGAAGCTTTCTTT.

With regard to this clonotype: A much larger clone is a single base away; this may be a read error. This rearrangement joins TRBV12-3 or TRBV12-4 to TRBJ1-2; D uncertain. V lost 8 bases to trimming and J lost 5 bases, with 12 bases between them. The CDR3 consists of 12 residues. The CDR3 DNA is TGTGCCAGCGGACCGGTGGATTATGGCTACACCTTC. Protein product: CASGPVDYGYTF.

This clonotype was seen a few times. V usage is TRBV25-1 and J usage is TRBJ1-1; 9 bases line up with TRBD1. The CDR3 has 15 amino acids. V shed 2 bases, J shed 6 bases, and the junction held 7 bases outside the gene matches. Germline-derived CDR1 and CDR2 are MGHDK and SYGVNS. In DNA, the CDR3 is TGTGCCAGCAGTGAAACAGGGGGCGCAATGGCTGAAGCTTTCTTT. Residues: CASSETGGAMAEAFF.

CDR3 loop: CASSIPRASTEAFF. As DNA, the CDR3 is TGTGCCAGTAGTATCCCCAGGGCCAGCACTGAAGCTTTCTTT. This sequence joins TRBV19 and TRBJ1-1, with D possibly being TRBD1 (5 bases). This CDR3 contains 14 residues. Germline V gene data show CDR1 as LNHDA and CDR2 as SQIVND (reference sequence). Between the trimmed V and J ends, which lost 3 bases and 4 bases, there was a span of 12 bases.

This rearrangement joins TRBV7-9 to TRBJ1-2; no clear D. The germline CDR1 and CDR2 sequences are SEHNR and FQNEAQ (reference sequence). The CDR3 runs to 14 residues. V dropped 2 bases and J dropped 8 bases, with 15 bases sitting between them. CDR3 DNA: TGTGCCAGCAGCTTAAGTTCTAACGTAAGGGGCTACACCTTC. Translating it yields CASSLSSNVRGYTF.

V and J are TRBV30 and TRBJ2-5, with unresolved D. CDR1 is GTSNPN and CDR2 is SVGIG in the germline V gene (reference sequence). The germline V and J ends were trimmed by 3 bases and 2 bases, with 16 bases remaining between them. The CDR3 sequence is 15 residues long. The CDR3 is CAWSPDGLEQETQYF. DNA of the CDR3: TGTGCCTGGAGCCCGGACGGTCTAGAGCAAGAGACCCAGTACTTC.

This clonotype was seen repeatedly, ten times or more. V usage is TRBV14 and J usage is TRBJ2-7; TRBD2 matches at 15 bases. This CDR3 has 18 residues. Trimming removed 4 bases from V and 0 bases from J; junction bases left unmatched: 7. Germline assignment: CDR1 SGHDN and CDR2 FVKESK. The CDR3 protein is CASSLGLAGGLSSYEQYF. In DNA, the CDR3 is TGTGCCAGCAGCCTGGGACTAGCGGGGGGACTAAGCTCCTACGAGCAGTACTTC.

V and J are TRBV19 and TRBJ1-2; no firm D call. CDR1 and CDR2 (germline): LNHDA, SQIVND (reference sequence). The CDR3 contains 15 residues. Trimming cost V 5 bases and J 8 bases, with 21 bases left between them. Here the CDR3 DNA reads TGTGCCAGTAGTCTAACAGTTCTCTCCCCTAGGGGCTACACCTTC. It codes for CASSLTVLSPRGYTF.

This clonotype was detected many times. V usage is TRBV4-2 and J usage is TRBJ2-7, with a weak D call TRBD2 (5 bases). The CDR3 has 15 amino acids. V was trimmed by 0 bases and J by 0 bases, leaving 9 bases between them. CDR1 is LGHNA and CDR2 is YNFKEQ in the germline V gene. As DNA, the CDR3 is TGTGCCAGCAGCCAAGAGACGGGGAGCTCCTACGAGCAGTACTTC. Protein sequence: CASSQETGSSYEQYF.

Points on this clonotype: A single base separates this from a much larger clone, so it may be a read error. The genes are TRBV6-1 and TRBJ1-1; the D is unclear. Germline CDR1 MNHNS, CDR2 SASEGT. V lost 6 bases and J lost 12, with 14 bases in between. The CDR3 loop spans 11 amino acids. The CDR3 loop reads CASRSGVETFF. In DNA, the CDR3 is TGTGCCAGCAGATCCGGGGTCGAAACTTTCTTT.

This clonotype was detected only a few times. It may be a read error: a sequence one base away is much more abundant. The chain is built from TRBV5-6 and TRBJ2-7; no clear D. V gave up 0 bases and J gave up 5 bases, with 9 bases separating them. Germline V lookup: CDR1 SGHDT, CDR2 YYEEEE. CDR3 length equals 13 residues. In nucleotides, the CDR3 is TGTGCCAGCAGCTTGGCCCGGGCAAACGAGCAGTACTTC. Translated, it gives CASSLARANEQYF.

The genes are TRBV25-1 and TRBJ2-7; 9 nucleotides align to TRBD1. The V gene end was trimmed by 5 bases and the J gene end by 5 bases; junction bases not matched to a gene: 10. Germline CDR1 reads MGHDK; CDR2 reads SYGVNS. The CDR3 totals 15 residues. CDR3 sequence (DNA): TGTGCCAGCAGTACATCCGGGACAGGGCTGCACGAGCAGTACTTC. It translates to CASSTSGTGLHEQYF.

This clonotype has just one count. The chain couples TRBV9 to TRBJ2-3; D gene ambiguous. The V gene's germline CDR1 is SGDLS and CDR2 YYNGEE. V was pared by 0 bases and J by 0 bases, with 8 bases between. The CDR3 runs 15 residues. CDR3 DNA: TGTGCCAGCAGCGTAGAAGGATTAAGCACAGATACGCAGTATTTT. It specifies CASSVEGLSTDTQYF.

This clonotype was found many times. The chain combines TRBV5-6 with TRBJ2-7; tentatively, D is TRBD1 (5 bases). The germline CDR1 and CDR2 sequences are SGHDT and YYEEEE. This CDR3 has 14 residues. The V end was cut by 2 bases, the J end by 5 bases, with 14 bases between. CDR3 loop: CASSFATVRNEQYF. DNA for the CDR3: TGTGCCAGCAGCTTCGCGACAGTACGCAACGAGCAGTACTTC.

Regarding this clonotype: This may be a read error: a much more frequent sequence differs by one nucleotide. This chain uses TRBV7-9 with TRBJ2-7; weak D call: TRBD2 (6 bases). Trimming took 5 bases from V and 0 from J, leaving 17 bases between them. This CDR3 contains 16 residues. Germline-derived CDR1 and CDR2 are SEHNR and FQNEAQ (reference sequence). The CDR3 loop is CASSRRSPGDSYEQYF. CDR3 coding DNA: TGTGCCAGCAGCCGACGCTCCCCGGGAGACTCCTACGAGCAGTACTTC.

CDR3 amino acids: CASSQGTGNRDPNEKLFF. Written as DNA, the CDR3 is TGTGCCAGCAGCCAAGGGACAGGGAATAGGGACCCTAATGAAAAACTGTTTTTT. This chain uses TRBV4-2 with TRBJ1-4; 8 bases match TRBD1. V trimming: 1 base; J trimming: 3 bases; junction bases outside the gene matches: 10. CDR1 LGHNA and CDR2 YNFKEQ come from the germline V gene. The CDR3 covers 18 residues.

This clonotype appeared many times. The gene calls are TRBV11-2 and TRBJ1-6; D gene uncertain. The germline V and J ends were trimmed by 1 base and 3 bases, with 7 bases remaining between them. This CDR3 has 15 residues. Germline V lookup: CDR1 SGHAT, CDR2 FQNNGV. The CDR3 bases are TGTGCCAGCAGCTTAGTAGGGTTCTATAATTCACCCCTCCACTTT. This gives the protein CASSLVGFYNSPLHF.

This clonotype was observed at least ten times. The chain has TRBV5-4 and TRBJ2-1, with a weak D call TRBD2 (6 bases). Looked up from germline, CDR1 is SGHNT and CDR2 is YYREEE (reference sequence). CDR3 length: 17 residues. Trimming stripped 3 bases from V and 0 bases from J, with 16 bases between. As DNA, the CDR3 is TGTGCCAGCAGCTGGGCGCCTAGCGCGAGCTCCTACAATGAGCAGTTCTTC. Its protein is CASSWAPSASSYNEQFF.